What follows describes a single T cell receptor (beta chain). The antigen it binds to is not known. The input lacks base qualities; no much larger clone sits a single base away. These data are taken from a study of blood T cell repertoires in COVID-19 (dated by TCRdb to 2018 to 2021). Background for the entire study: Samples covering the acute and convalescent phases of COVID-19 were provided by collaborators in the United States, Italy and Spain. The material from the prospective study consisted of cDNA or gDNA derived from T cells, B-cell-depleted T cells, or PBMCs. Where HLA class I and class II types were available, the types were taken from metadata supplied by the sample provider, not from assay-based typing. A de-identified subject ID, COVID-19 status, age in years and sex were almost always included in the sample metadata. The dataset comprised deeply sampled blood TCRbeta repertoires from subjects exposed to, actively infected with, or recovered from COVID-19. Samples came from the ongoing ImmuneRACE study (first 160 participants) plus 1,254 subjects from 6 global collaborators. The repertoires were released in a freely available public database meant as a resource for research on the immune response to SARS-CoV-2. The research as a whole found: The amount of clinical and demographic metadata varied by source and participant and was provided uncurated.

The V and J ends are trimmed by 1 base and 0 bases, leaving 7 bases between them. The CDR3 starts with the cysteine, ends with the phenylalanine, and has 14 residues. Only the CDR3 DNA stays, 42 bases, in frame from base 1. The germline V gene (reference sequence) gives CDR1 as SEHNR and CDR2 as FQNEAQ. The immunoSEQ Assay, a bias-controlled multiplex PCR, was used to amplify TCRbeta CDR3 regions from genomic DNA. Per the source publication's procedure: The number of nucleated cells in each sample was estimated from the amplification of reference gene primers within the assay. To quantify the absolute abundance of each unique TCRbeta CDR3 rearrangement, sequence reads were collapsed and filtered. For each sample, productive Simpson clonality was calculated as the square root of Simpson's diversity index over productive rearrangements. TCRdb limited this immuneACCESS table to in-frame rearrangements with V and J called. A share of clones is missing; checked studies link under half to unresolved V genes, and the rest is unexplained. The V and J calls and clone size were taken over from that table, and D and trimming were inferred from the DNA. In this sample the table shows roughly 700,000 clones, just under 90% of which occur a single time. The ten largest make up about 0.24% of the sample.

Each collaborating institution followed its own protocols to collect whole blood in K2EDTA tubes. For TCRbeta analysis, collaborators shipped samples as frozen whole blood, isolated PBMCs, or DNA extracted from either of those sample types. This clonotype originated in a woman between 18 and 29 years old with acute or convalescent COVID-19. The V and J segments used are TRBV7-9 and TRBJ2-7, with no confidently assigned D gene. Sequenced: peripheral blood. The sequence in DNA is TGTGCCAGCAGCTTAGTGCACAGCTCCTACGAGCAGTACTTC. Its protein is CASSLVHSSYEQYF.